The 8 T cell receptor beta chains below were found in one sample sequenced in a study of monozygotic twins with inflammatory bowel disease. Following a re-call of the 5' RACE reads, TCRdb has one entry per CDR3 protein and lacks DNA. The record lists over 110,000 distinct CDR3 sequences, of which the ten most abundant hold 2% to 3%. Sequenced material: blood. The receptors were gathered from a human donor with ulcerative colitis or Crohn's disease, or a healthy co-twin of an affected twin (not recorded which).

The chain joins TRBV7-2 to TRBJ2-5; TCRdb names TRBD1, which stays unverified in the absence of DNA. This CDR3 has 15 amino acids. In germline, CDR1 is SGHTA, CDR2 FQGNSA. This CDR3 reads CASSKDRTLRETQYF.

V and J are TRBV7-6 and TRBJ1-6; lacking DNA, the TRBD1 call made by TCRdb goes unchecked. The CDR3 extends over 14 amino acids. The germline gives CDR1 SGHVS, CDR2 FNYEAQ. CDR3 in amino acids: CASSLGGQPSPLHF.

The V and J genes are TRBV5-1 and TRBJ1-2; absent DNA, TCRdb's TRBD1 call cannot be checked. The CDR3 sequence is 15 residues long. Germline CDR1 and CDR2: SGHRS and YFSETQ. This CDR3 reads CASSEAGTGGYGYTF. Complete variable domain (other parts from reference TRBV5-1 and TRBJ1-2): KAGVTQTPRYLIKTRGQQVTLSCSPISGHRSVSWYQQTPGQGLQFLFEYFSETQRNKGNFPGRFSGRQFSNSRSEMNVSTLELGDSALYLCASSEAGTGGYGYTFGSGTRLTVV.

The chain links TRBV20-1 to TRBJ1-5; the D call from TCRdb, TRBD1, cannot be confirmed without DNA. This CDR3 comprises 15 residues. From germline, CDR1 is DFQATT and CDR2 SNEGSKA (reference sequence). CDR3 sequence reads: CSAPDRGTVNQPQHF.

By frequency, this clonotype registers medium-sized (0.01 to 0.1%). V and J are TRBV4-3 and TRBJ2-1; the D call from TCRdb, TRBD1, cannot be confirmed without DNA. Germline assignment: CDR1 LGHNA and CDR2 YSLEER. This CDR3 region has 15 residues. The CDR3 spells CASSTQRHFYNEQFF.

This chain uses TRBV14 with TRBJ2-7; TCRdb proposes TRBD1, but this gene call is untestable without DNA. From germline, CDR1 is SGHDN and CDR2 FVKESK. The CDR3 contains 14 residues. The CDR3 here is CASSQSFPRYEQYF. Together with reference TRBV14 and TRBJ2-7, the CDR3 gives the full variable domain: EAGVTQFPSHSVIEKGQTVTLRCDPISGHDNLYWYRRVMGKEIKFLLHFVKESKQDESGMPNNRFLAERTGGTYSTLKVQPAELEDSGVYFCASSQSFPRYEQYFGPGTRLTVT.

CDR3 sequence reads: CSVVRIFRDLSAGYTF. The gene calls are TRBV29-1 and TRBJ1-2; TCRdb's D call of TRBD1 is untestable without DNA. Germline V CDR1 and CDR2: SQVTM, ANQGSEA. The CDR3 extends over 16 amino acids.

This sequence joins TRBV19 and TRBJ1-1; the TCRdb call, TRBD1, lacks DNA for checking. CDR1 LNHDA and CDR2 SQIVND come from the germline V gene (reference sequence). This CDR3 is built from 14 residues. CDR3 amino acids: CASSLRQGTAEAFF.